A selection of T cell receptor beta chains follows, all from one sample in a study of T-cell reconstitution after alpha-beta-depleted transplantation in children. TCRdb re-called the PCR reads through MiXCR, storing one row per CDR3 protein. Seen here are 400,000 to 550,000 distinct CDR3 sequences, under 12% observed once, and the top ten hold 2%. The sample in question was PBMCs, obtained before TCRalphabeta/CD19-depleted stem cell transplant. Receptors were obtained from a child aged 2 to 10 with inherited bone marrow failure, due to receive a stem cell transplant. Each CDR3 is given with its conserved first and last residue. The order of the fields is clone size, D gene, V gene, J gene, CDR3 DNA, CDR3 protein. The D gene is left open where the match is weak. Clone size is shown for a subset of rows, as once, few, many or a class of expanded clone.

many	TRBD2	TRBV5-1	TRBJ2-2	TGCGCCAGCAGCTTGGCGGCTAGCGGGAGCGGGGAGCTGTTTTTT	CASSLAASGSGELFF
many	TRBD1	TRBV18	TRBJ2-7	TGTGCCAGCTCACCACAAAGGGGGCGACACGAGCAGTACTTC	CASSPQRGRHEQYF
many	-	TRBV5-1	TRBJ2-6	TGCGCCAGCGCGGGCCGATTAGGGGCCAACGTCCTGACTTTC	CASAGRLGANVLTF
few	TRBD2	TRBV4-3	TRBJ2-5	TGCGCCAGCAGCCAAGATCTGCGCGGGAGTAAGGAGACCCAGTACTTC	CASSQDLRGSKETQYF
many	-	TRBV12-3/TRBV12-4	TRBJ2-1	TGTGCCAGCACAGCCGGGCTCTACAATGAGCAGTTCTTC	CASTAGLYNEQFF
many	TRBD2	TRBV5-5	TRBJ2-1	TGTGCCAGCAGCCTTGTCGCGTTGGGACTAGCGGGTCATGAGCAGTTCTTC	CASSLVALGLAGHEQFF
-	TRBD2	TRBV12-3/TRBV12-4	TRBJ2-7	TGTGCCAGCAGCCCCTCGAGGCGCGGGAGCCACGAGCAGTACTTC	CASSPSRRGSHEQYF
many	TRBD2	TRBV11-2	TRBJ2-5	TGTGCCAGCAGCTACGGACTAGCGCAACAAGAGACCCAGTACTTC	CASSYGLAQQETQYF
-	TRBD1	TRBV6-1	TRBJ1-3	TGTGCCAGCAAGGAGACAGGGCCCGGAAACACCATATATTTT	CASKETGPGNTIYF
many	-	TRBV7-6	TRBJ2-1	TGTGCCAGCAGCCTCCGAAGGTCCAATGAGCAGTTCTTC	CASSLRRSNEQFF
many	-	TRBV4-3	TRBJ2-1	TGCGCCAGCAGCCAAGATTATATGGCGAGCTACAATGAGCAGTTCTTC	CASSQDYMASYNEQFF
-	-	TRBV13	TRBJ1-2	TGTGCCATCAGCGCAACAGAATTTTATGGCTACACCTTC	CAISATEFYGYTF
many	TRBD1	TRBV12-3/TRBV12-4	TRBJ1-2	TGTGCCAGCAGTTCCCTCCGGGACAGCAGCCAACCTTATGGCTACACCTTC	CASSSLRDSSQPYGYTF
many	TRBD2	TRBV27	TRBJ2-1	TGTGCCAGCAGGGCTGGACTAGCGGGAGGGGACTCCTACAATGAGCAGTTCTTC	CASRAGLAGGDSYNEQFF
-	-	TRBV27	TRBJ2-7	TGTGCCAGCAGTCAAAGACCCACCGCGCCCCTTGACTCGACCTACGAGCAGTACTTC	CASSQRPTAPLDSTYEQYF
-	TRBD1	TRBV20-1	TRBJ1-2	TGCAGTGCTACAGGGGGCTCTATAGGCTACACCTTC	CSATGGSIGYTF
many	TRBD1	TRBV7-8	TRBJ1-2	TGTGCCAGCAGCTCAACCCCACAGGGGAAGGACTATGGCTACACCTTC	CASSSTPQGKDYGYTF
few	-	TRBV9	TRBJ2-1	TGTGCCAGCAGCCCCAAAGAGGGAGTATTCTACAATGAGCAGTTCTTC	CASSPKEGVFYNEQFF
many	TRBD1	TRBV29-1	TRBJ1-1	TGCAGCGGGAGGACAGGGCTGAACACTGAAGCTTTCTTT	CSGRTGLNTEAFF
many	TRBD1	TRBV15	TRBJ2-1	TGTGCCACCAGCAGCGGGACAGGGGGTCGGAATGAGCAGTTCTTC	CATSSGTGGRNEQFF
many	-	TRBV6-5	TRBJ2-5	TGTGCCAGCCGACACGGGGAGTACCAAGAGACCCAGTACTTC	CASRHGEYQETQYF
many	-	TRBV12-3/TRBV12-4	TRBJ2-2	TGTGCCAGCAGTTTTTCCGCTACCGGGGAGCTGTTTTTT	CASSFSATGELFF
-	-	TRBV19	TRBJ2-1	TGTGCCAGTAGTAAAATGTTATACAATGAGCAGTTCTTC	CASSKMLYNEQFF
many	TRBD2	TRBV15	TRBJ2-7	TGTGCCACCGCCAACACGGGACTAGCGGAATACGAGCAGTACTTC	CATANTGLAEYEQYF
many	-	TRBV7-9	TRBJ2-1	TGTGCCAGCAGCTTGAAGTCGGCGGTAAATGAGCAGTTCTTC	CASSLKSAVNEQFF
many	TRBD2	TRBV6-5	TRBJ2-1	TGTGCCAGCAGTTACTCGGGACTAACCCCCTACAATGAGCAGTTCTTC	CASSYSGLTPYNEQFF